The TCR beta chain under discussion was sequenced for a study of T-cell memory formation after mild COVID-19. Study-level results: Clones shrinking from day 15 to 85 showed even CD4/CD8 mixes; later expanders tilted CD4+.

To note about this clonotype: The antigen remains undetermined. This may arise from a read error, as a much more abundant clone is one base away.

5'RACE with constant-segment primers yielded barcoded, UMI-tagged TCR alpha and TCR beta cDNA libraries. MiXCR was run by TCRdb on the 5' RACE reads, yielding one entry per CDR3 protein. The sample shows about 440,000 distinct CDR3 sequences, around 18% of them seen only once. The CDR3 has 14 amino acids. The germline CDR1 and CDR2 sequences are MNHEY and SVGEGT. V lost 0 bases and J 7 bases, leaving 10 bases between the germline ends. The sample taken for sequencing was PBMCs or a T cell subset sorted from them (not recorded which). The TCR was taken from an adult woman who had mild COVID-19 (a few samples of this study predate the infection). Cell type and time point are not known. The chain recombines TRBV6-2 or TRBV6-3 with TRBJ2-1, with unresolved D. The CDR3 nucleotides read TGTGCCAGCAGTTACTCGGTAGTTCAGAATGAGCAGTTCTTC. The encoded protein is CASSYSVVQNEQFF.